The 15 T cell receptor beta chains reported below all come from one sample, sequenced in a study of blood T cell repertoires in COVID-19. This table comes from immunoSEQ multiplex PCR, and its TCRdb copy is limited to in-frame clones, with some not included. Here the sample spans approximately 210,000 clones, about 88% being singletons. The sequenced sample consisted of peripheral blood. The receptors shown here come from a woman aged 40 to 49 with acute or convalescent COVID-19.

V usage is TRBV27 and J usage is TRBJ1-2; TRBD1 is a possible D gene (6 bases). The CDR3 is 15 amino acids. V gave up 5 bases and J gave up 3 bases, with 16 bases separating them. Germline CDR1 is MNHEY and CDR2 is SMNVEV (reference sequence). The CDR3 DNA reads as TGTGCCAGCAGTCCCTCGGACAGCCTGTACTATGGCTACACCTTC. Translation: CASSPSDSLYYGYTF.

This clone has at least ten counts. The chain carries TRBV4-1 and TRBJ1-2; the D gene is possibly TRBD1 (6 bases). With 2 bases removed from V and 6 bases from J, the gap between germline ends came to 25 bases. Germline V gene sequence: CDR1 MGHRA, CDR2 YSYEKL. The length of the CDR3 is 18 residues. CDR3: CASSQLDMGFTGKDGYTF. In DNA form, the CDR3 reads TGCGCCAGCAGCCAATTAGATATGGGGTTTACAGGGAAGGATGGCTACACCTTC.

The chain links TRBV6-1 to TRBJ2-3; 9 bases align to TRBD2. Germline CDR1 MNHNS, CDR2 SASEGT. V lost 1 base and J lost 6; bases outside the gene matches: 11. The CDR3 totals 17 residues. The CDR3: CASSEGERGAKWDTQYF. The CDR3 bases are TGTGCCAGCAGTGAAGGGGAGCGGGGGGCCAAGTGGGATACGCAGTATTTT.

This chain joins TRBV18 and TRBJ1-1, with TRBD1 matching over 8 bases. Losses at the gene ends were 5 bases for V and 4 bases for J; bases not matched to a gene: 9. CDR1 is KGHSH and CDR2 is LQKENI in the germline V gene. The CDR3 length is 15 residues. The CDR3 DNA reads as TGTGCCAGCTCAGACGGACAGGGAAGGGCCACTGAAGCTTTCTTT. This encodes CASSDGQGRATEAFF.

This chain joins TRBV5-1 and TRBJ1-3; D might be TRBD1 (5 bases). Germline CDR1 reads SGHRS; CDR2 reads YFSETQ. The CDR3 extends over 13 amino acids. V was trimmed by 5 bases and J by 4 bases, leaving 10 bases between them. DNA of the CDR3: TGCGCCAGCAGTGCAGGGTCGGGAAACACCATATATTTT. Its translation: CASSAGSGNTIYF.

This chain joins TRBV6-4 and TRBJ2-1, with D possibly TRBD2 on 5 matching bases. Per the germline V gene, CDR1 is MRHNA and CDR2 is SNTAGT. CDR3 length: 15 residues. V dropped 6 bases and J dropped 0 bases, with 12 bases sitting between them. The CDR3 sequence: CASSPAGGSYNEQFF. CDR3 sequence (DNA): TGTGCCAGCAGCCCGGCCGGAGGCTCCTACAATGAGCAGTTCTTC.

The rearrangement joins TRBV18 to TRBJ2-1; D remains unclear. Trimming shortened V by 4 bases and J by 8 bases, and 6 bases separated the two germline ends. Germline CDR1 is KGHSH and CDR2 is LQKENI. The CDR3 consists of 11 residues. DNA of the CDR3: TGTGCCAGCTCACGTCTCGATGAGCAGTTCTTC. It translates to CASSRLDEQFF.

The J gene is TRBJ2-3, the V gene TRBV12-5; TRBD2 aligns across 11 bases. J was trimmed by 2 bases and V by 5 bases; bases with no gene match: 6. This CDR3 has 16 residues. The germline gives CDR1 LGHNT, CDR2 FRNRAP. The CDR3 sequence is CASGPGTSGDTDTQYF. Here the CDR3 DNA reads TGTGCTAGTGGTCCCGGGACTAGCGGAGACACAGATACGCAGTATTTT.

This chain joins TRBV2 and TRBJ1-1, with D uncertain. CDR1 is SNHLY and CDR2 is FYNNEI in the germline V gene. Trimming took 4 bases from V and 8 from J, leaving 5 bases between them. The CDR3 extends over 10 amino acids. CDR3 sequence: CASSAGEAFF. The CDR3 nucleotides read TGTGCCAGCAGTGCGGGAGAAGCTTTCTTT. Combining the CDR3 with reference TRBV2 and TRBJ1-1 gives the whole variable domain EPEVTQTPSHQVTQMGQEVILRCVPISNHLYFYWYRQILGQKVEFLVSFYNNEISEKSEIFDDQFSVERPDGSNFTLKIRSTKLEDSAMYFCASSAGEAFFGQGTRLTVV.

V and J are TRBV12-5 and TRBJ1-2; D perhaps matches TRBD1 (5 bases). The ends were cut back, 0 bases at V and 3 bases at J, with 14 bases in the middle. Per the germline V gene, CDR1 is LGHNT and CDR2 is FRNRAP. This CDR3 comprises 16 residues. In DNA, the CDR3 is TGTGCTAGTGGTTTGGTACCCAGGGTTTCCTACTATGGCTACACCTTC. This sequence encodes CASGLVPRVSYYGYTF.

For the CDR3, the DNA is TGTGCCAGCAGCAGAGGGGGGGCTACTAGGAATGGCGGGGAGCTGTTTTTT. Amino acid sequence: CASSRGGATRNGGELFF. This chain links TRBV7-2 with TRBJ2-2; TRBD2 might be the D (7 bases). Looked up from germline, CDR1 is SGHTA and CDR2 is FQGNSA. CDR3 length equals 17 residues. V was trimmed by 5 bases and J by 7 bases, leaving 23 bases between them.

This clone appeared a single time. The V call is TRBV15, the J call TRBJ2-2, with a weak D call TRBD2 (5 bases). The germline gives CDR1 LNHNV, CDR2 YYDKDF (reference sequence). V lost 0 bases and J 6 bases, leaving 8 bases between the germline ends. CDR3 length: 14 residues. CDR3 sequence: CATSRDRGPGELFF. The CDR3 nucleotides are TGTGCCACCAGCAGAGATCGGGGTCCCGGGGAGCTGTTTTTT.

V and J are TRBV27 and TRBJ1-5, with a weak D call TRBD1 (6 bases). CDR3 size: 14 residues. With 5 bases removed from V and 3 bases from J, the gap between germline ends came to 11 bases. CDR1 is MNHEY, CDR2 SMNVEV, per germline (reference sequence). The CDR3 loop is CASSARGFNQPQHF. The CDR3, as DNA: TGTGCCAGCAGTGCCAGGGGCTTCAATCAGCCCCAGCATTTT.

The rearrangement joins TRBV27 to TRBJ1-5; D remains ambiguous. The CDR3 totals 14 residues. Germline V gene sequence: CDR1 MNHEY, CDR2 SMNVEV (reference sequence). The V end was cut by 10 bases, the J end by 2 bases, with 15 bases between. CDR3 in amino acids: CATRYGQGNQPQHF. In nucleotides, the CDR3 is TGTGCCACGCGTTATGGGCAGGGCAATCAGCCCCAGCATTTT.

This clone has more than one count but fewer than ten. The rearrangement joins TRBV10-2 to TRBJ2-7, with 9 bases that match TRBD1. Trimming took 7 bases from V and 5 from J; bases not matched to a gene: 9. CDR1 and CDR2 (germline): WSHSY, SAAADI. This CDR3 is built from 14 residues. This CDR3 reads CASMGGQGPNEQYV. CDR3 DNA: TGCGCCAGCATGGGGGGACAGGGACCTAACGAGCAGTACGTC.